Presented here are 25 T cell receptor beta chains from one specimen sequenced in a study. Generated by immunoSEQ multiplex PCR, the TCRdb table keeps only in-frame clones and is missing some. The sample contains some 70,000 clones, about 94% of which appear only once. The sample comprised PBMCs. The receptors originated from a man aged 40-55 years with rheumatoid arthritis.

The V call is TRBV7-3, the J call TRBJ2-7, with TRBD1 identical over 9 bases. Per germline, CDR1 SGHTA and CDR2 FQGTGA. Trimming removed 5 bases from V and 3 bases from J; junction bases left unmatched: 8. CDR3 length: 15 residues. The CDR3 region is CASSQETGGFYEQYF. The CDR3 region has the DNA TGTGCCAGCAGCCAGGAAACAGGGGGCTTCTACGAGCAGTACTTC.

The table lists this clone with a few counts. The gene calls are TRBV7-2 and TRBJ2-7, with TRBD2 identical over 12 bases. V dropped 4 bases and J dropped 5; count of bases not matched to a gene: 9. Germline V gene sequence: CDR1 SGHTA, CDR2 FQGNSA. There are 16 residues in the CDR3. This CDR3 is CASSSPQTSGSHEQYF. CDR3 coding DNA: TGTGCCAGCAGCTCCCCCCAGACTAGCGGGAGCCACGAGCAGTACTTC.

The chain employs TRBV7-9 and TRBJ2-2; 12 bases align to TRBD2. V lost 5 bases and J lost 4; bases outside the gene matches: 5. The CDR3 has 16 amino acids. Germline CDR1 and CDR2: SEHNR and FQNEAQ (reference sequence). CDR3 sequence (DNA): TGTGCCAGCAGCCAGACTAGCGGGAGAGGCACCGGGGAGCTGTTTTTT. Protein sequence: CASSQTSGRGTGELFF.

The rearrangement joins TRBV18 to TRBJ2-7, with D uncertain. Germline V lookup: CDR1 KGHSH, CDR2 LQKENI. This CDR3 contains 14 residues. Between the trimmed V and J ends, which lost 0 bases and 2 bases, there was a span of 8 bases. The CDR3 coding sequence is TGTGCCAGCTCACCACCGGCAGGACCCTACGAGCAGTACTTC. It is translated as CASSPPAGPYEQYF.

This chain links TRBV5-1 with TRBJ1-3, with unresolved D. The CDR3 consists of 15 residues. From germline, CDR1 is SGHRS and CDR2 YFSETQ. Trimming pared 0 bases from V and 0 bases from J, leaving 7 bases between. Here the CDR3 reads CASSLDGASGNTIYF. The CDR3 DNA reads as TGCGCCAGCAGCTTGGACGGAGCCTCTGGAAACACCATATATTTT.

In this sample, this clone turned up once. V usage is TRBV9 and J usage is TRBJ1-6, with 9 bases fitting TRBD1. Trimming cost V 3 bases and J 9 bases; bases outside gene matches: 7. The CDR3 runs to 15 residues. The germline V gene encodes CDR1 SGDLS and CDR2 YYNGEE. The CDR3: CASSASGTGFSPLHF. The CDR3 DNA is TGTGCCAGCAGCGCCTCCGGGACAGGGTTTTCACCCCTCCACTTT.

The genes are TRBV18 and TRBJ2-7; 11 bases align to TRBD1. J gave up 5 bases and V 4 bases, and 4 bases lay outside the gene matches. The CDR3 contains 14 residues. Germline CDR1 is KGHSH and CDR2 is LQKENI. CDR3 region: CASSRDRGKDEQYF. The CDR3 bases are TGTGCCAGCTCACGGGACAGGGGGAAGGACGAGCAGTACTTC.

The J gene is TRBJ1-6, the V gene TRBV30; D is unresolved. The V end was cut by 2 bases, the J end by 8 bases, with 7 bases between. This CDR3 has 12 residues. Germline CDR1 reads GTSNPN; CDR2 reads SVGIG (reference sequence). CDR3 amino acids: CAWSTGYSPLHF. The CDR3 nucleotides are TGTGCCTGGAGTACGGGGTATTCACCCCTCCACTTT. Full variable domain (remainder filled in from reference TRBV30 and TRBJ1-6): SQTIHQWPATLVQPVGSPLSLECTVEGTSNPNLYWYRQAAGRGLQLLFYSVGIGQISSEVPQNLSASRPQDRQFILSSKKLLLSDSGFYLCAWSTGYSPLHFGNGTRLTVT.

The chain is built from TRBV11-3 and TRBJ2-7; 8 bases align to TRBD2. CDR3 length: 14 amino acids. CDR1 is SGHNT and CDR2 is YENEEA in the germline V gene. The ends lost 5 bases at V and 4 bases at J; junction bases unmatched: 7. CDR3 bases: TGTGCCAGCAGCGCGGGAGGACTAGAGTACGAGCAGTACTTC. Protein: CASSAGGLEYEQYF. Supplemented by reference TRBV11-3 and TRBJ2-7, the full variable domain reads EAGVVQSPRYKIIEKKQPVAFWCNPISGHNTLYWYLQNLGQGPELLIRYENEEAVDDSQLPKDRFSAERLKGVDSTLKIQPAELGDSAVYLCASSAGGLEYEQYFGPGTRLTVT.

This chain connects TRBV11-3 to TRBJ2-1; TRBD2 is a possible D gene (6 bases). CDR3 length: 16 residues. The germline gives CDR1 SGHNT, CDR2 YENEEA. The ends were cut back, 0 bases at V and 5 bases at J, with 14 bases in the middle. CDR3 sequence (DNA): TGTGCCAGCAGCTTAGATAATAGCGGAGTCAACAATGAGCAGTTCTTC. Its protein is CASSLDNSGVNNEQFF.

This rearrangement joins TRBV27 to TRBJ2-7; 7 bases line up with TRBD1. This CDR3 spans 14 amino acids. V shed 4 bases, J shed 3 bases, and the junction held 6 bases outside the gene matches. From germline, CDR1 is MNHEY and CDR2 SMNVEV (reference sequence). As DNA, the CDR3 is TGTGCCAGCAGTTCCCTGACAGGGATCTACGAGCAGTACTTC. It is translated as CASSSLTGIYEQYF.

This chain links TRBV7-6 with TRBJ1-1; D not resolved. The CDR3 contains 14 residues. V gave up 1 base and J gave up 1 base, with 7 bases separating them. Germline values: CDR1 SGHVS, CDR2 FNYEAQ. The DNA of the CDR3 is TGTGCCAGCAGCTTAGAGGCAGCGAACACTGAAGCTTTCTTT. As protein: CASSLEAANTEAFF.

The genes are TRBV7-2 and TRBJ2-7; 9 bases line up with TRBD2. Germline loops: CDR1 SGHTA, CDR2 FQGNSA. This CDR3 has 14 residues. The V segment lost 3 bases and the J segment 2 bases; nucleotides outside the gene matches: 2. The CDR3 region has the DNA TGTGCCAGCAGCTTTAGCGGGAGAACCTACGAGCAGTACTTC. It is translated as CASSFSGRTYEQYF.

The chain joins TRBV4-1 to TRBJ1-1; D not certain. V shed 0 bases and J shed 3 bases, with 8 bases lying between them. Germline CDR1 reads MGHRA; CDR2 reads YSYEKL. This CDR3 contains 14 residues. Written as DNA, the CDR3 is TGCGCCAGCAGCCAAGAGTTTGTGTACACTGAAGCTTTCTTT. It is translated as CASSQEFVYTEAFF.

This clone occurred once. The CDR3 coding sequence is TGTGCCAGCAGCGGAGCGGGTGGAAATCAGCCCCAGCATTTT. Translated: CASSGAGGNQPQHF. The V call is TRBV5-6, the J call TRBJ1-5; D unresolved. Between the trimmed V and J ends, which lost 4 bases and 4 bases, there was a span of 12 bases. This CDR3 is 14 amino acids long. Germline V gene sequence: CDR1 SGHDT, CDR2 YYEEEE.

The chain is built from TRBV6-1 and TRBJ1-6; no definite D call. The CDR3 loop spans 15 amino acids. Germline-derived CDR1 and CDR2 are MNHNS and SASEGT. The germline V and J ends were trimmed by 1 base and 7 bases, with 11 bases remaining between them. The CDR3 DNA follows: TGTGCCAGCAGTGAAGGGCAGGCAGAAAATTCACCCCTCCACTTT. This gives the protein CASSEGQAENSPLHF.

CDR3 region: CASSRIGRGNSYEQYF. CDR3 sequence (DNA): TGCGCCAGCAGCCGTATCGGGCGGGGGAACTCCTACGAGCAGTACTTC. This chain connects TRBV4-1 to TRBJ2-7, with 7 bases fitting TRBD2. The J segment lost 0 bases and the V segment lost 4 bases, leaving 9 bases of the junction unmatched. Germline V gene data show CDR1 as MGHRA and CDR2 as YSYEKL. The CDR3 runs 16 residues.

This chain joins TRBV25-1 and TRBJ1-2, with D unclear. CDR3 length: 16 amino acids. V gave up 4 bases and J gave up 0 bases, with 15 bases separating them. Germline loops: CDR1 MGHDK, CDR2 SYGVNS. The CDR3 DNA is TGTGCCAGCAGTGGCCCTTTGGGCCCAGCTAACTATGGCTACACCTTC. Translated: CASSGPLGPANYGYTF.

In its sample, this clone was seen once. CDR3 protein: CATSDSDPPNEQFF. The CDR3 DNA follows: TGTGCCACCAGTGATTCCGACCCGCCCAATGAGCAGTTCTTC. This chain connects TRBV24-1 to TRBJ2-1; D unresolved. V was trimmed by 2 bases and J by 6 bases, leaving 10 bases between them. This CDR3 has 14 residues. Germline CDR1 is KGHDR and CDR2 is SFDVKD.

The V gene is TRBV18, the J gene TRBJ1-3, with D unresolved. The CDR3 is 16 amino acids. In germline, CDR1 is KGHSH, CDR2 LQKENI. V gave up 3 bases and J gave up 1 base, with 13 bases separating them. In nucleotides, the CDR3 is TGTGCCAGCTCACCCCCCGTTTTGGGGTCTGGAAACACCATATATTTT. This codes for CASSPPVLGSGNTIYF.

V usage is TRBV10-2 and J usage is TRBJ1-2, with D perhaps TRBD1 (6 bases). Trimming shortened V by 5 bases and J by 8 bases, and 18 bases separated the two germline ends. There are 14 residues in the CDR3. CDR1 is WSHSY, CDR2 SAAADI, per germline. The CDR3 DNA follows: TGCGCCAGCAGTAATCAGGGGACCCTTGGGGGCTACACCTTC. It encodes CASSNQGTLGGYTF.

This clone was observed a single time. The chain has TRBV6-5 and TRBJ1-6; TRBD1 might be the D (6 bases). Germline V gene data show CDR1 as MNHEY and CDR2 as SVGAGI. The CDR3 spans 15 residues. V dropped 0 bases and J dropped 5 bases, with 8 bases sitting between them. CDR3 DNA: TGTGCCAGCAGTTACTCGGGGGCTAATAATTCACCCCTCCACTTT. It translates to CASSYSGANNSPLHF.

The V and J genes are TRBV7-2 and TRBJ2-7; 10 bases map to TRBD2. V dropped 2 bases and J dropped 6; count of bases not matched to a gene: 1. Looked up from germline, CDR1 is SGHTA and CDR2 is FQGNSA. The CDR3 contains 13 residues. The CDR3 loop is CASSLRLAGEQYF. The CDR3 region has the DNA TGTGCCAGCAGCTTACGACTAGCGGGCGAGCAGTACTTC.

On this clone itself: Within the sample, other DNA sequences also encode this same CDR3. This sequence joins TRBV20-1 and TRBJ2-3; D gene unclear. This CDR3 contains 11 residues. Germline V lookup: CDR1 DFQATT, CDR2 SNEGSKA (reference sequence). With 0 bases removed from V and 8 bases from J, the gap between germline ends came to 6 bases. The CDR3 nucleotides are TGCAGTGCTAGAGACGGCGGTACGCAGTATTTT. This sequence encodes CSARDGGTQYF.

The V gene is TRBV24-1, the J gene TRBJ1-5; no reliable D call. Trimming cost V 7 bases and J 2 bases, with 5 bases left between them. The CDR3 length is 12 residues. The V gene's germline CDR1 is KGHDR and CDR2 SFDVKD. The CDR3 loop reads CATRGGNQPQHF. CDR3 sequence (DNA): TGTGCCACCAGGGGTGGCAATCAGCCCCAGCATTTT.